Each of the 30 T cell receptor beta chains below was sequenced from the same sample in a study of T cell changes during pregnancy in multiple sclerosis. Only in-frame clones appear in the TCRdb table, and some are missing; sequencing was by immunoSEQ multiplex PCR. This table holds 45,000 to 60,000 clones, more than 90% found once. The sequenced sample was CD4+ T cells from peripheral blood mononuclear cells, obtained before pregnancy. The receptors shown here come from a female donor with multiple sclerosis, enrolled in a pregnancy study.

The chain joins TRBV20-1 to TRBJ2-7, with D perhaps matching TRBD2 (6 bases). Trimming shortened V by 7 bases and J by 3 bases, and 10 bases separated the two germline ends. CDR1 and CDR2 (germline): DFQATT, SNEGSKA (reference sequence). The CDR3 is made up of 11 amino acids. The CDR3 region has the DNA TGCAGTGGAGGAGGGGTCTACGAGCAGTACTTC. This sequence encodes CSGGGVYEQYF.

The chain couples TRBV11-3 to TRBJ2-7, with D perhaps TRBD1 (6 bases). The CDR3 length is 12 residues. V was trimmed by 5 bases and J by 6 bases, leaving 11 bases between them. In germline, CDR1 is SGHNT, CDR2 YENEEA. CDR3 region: CASSEDRGEQYF. The DNA of the CDR3 is TGTGCCAGCAGCGAGGACAGAGGCGAGCAGTACTTC.

The rearrangement uses TRBV5-5 and TRBJ2-2, with 9 bases fitting TRBD1. From germline, CDR1 is SGHKS and CDR2 YYEKEE (reference sequence). This CDR3 comprises 16 residues. The trim removed 1 base at V and 5 bases at J, leaving 6 bases unmatched. The CDR3 protein is CASSLTGGAGTGELFF. In DNA, the CDR3 is TGTGCCAGCAGCTTGACAGGGGGCGCCGGAACCGGGGAGCTGTTTTTT.

This chain connects TRBV9 to TRBJ2-6, with 7 nucleotides matching TRBD2. V shed 3 bases and J 2 bases; nucleotides not matched to a gene: 8. The CDR3 is 17 amino acids. Per the germline V gene, CDR1 is SGDLS and CDR2 is YYNGEE. Written as DNA, the CDR3 is TGTGCCAGCAGCGGGAGGGCAGGGAGGGCTGGGGCCAACGTCCTGACTTTC. Translating it yields CASSGRAGRAGANVLTF.

J is TRBJ1-1 and V is TRBV11-3; D uncertain. This CDR3 comprises 13 residues. V lost 3 bases and J 1 base, leaving 6 bases between the germline ends. Germline values: CDR1 SGHNT, CDR2 YENEEA. Here the CDR3 reads CASSLWQNTEAFF. The CDR3 nucleotides are TGTGCCAGCAGCTTGTGGCAGAACACTGAAGCTTTCTTT.

The chain links TRBV5-1 to TRBJ2-1; 14 nucleotides match TRBD2. The CDR3 is made up of 18 amino acids. The germline gives CDR1 SGHRS, CDR2 YFSETQ. The V segment lost 4 bases and the J segment 0 bases; nucleotides outside the gene matches: 6. The CDR3 DNA follows: TGCGCCAGCAGCAAGTTCGGGACTAGCGGGAGCTCCTACAATGAGCAGTTCTTC. It is translated as CASSKFGTSGSSYNEQFF.

The chain employs TRBV4-2 and TRBJ2-4; 11 bases are a match to TRBD2. The CDR3 runs to 15 residues. Germline V gene data show CDR1 as LGHNA and CDR2 as YNFKEQ. J lost 7 bases, V lost 0 bases, and 2 bases had no gene match. The CDR3 here is CASSQEASGRNIQYF. CDR3 DNA sequence: TGTGCCAGCAGCCAAGAAGCTAGCGGGAGGAACATTCAGTACTTC.

The rearrangement links TRBV5-1 to TRBJ2-7; D call uncertain. V was cut by 0 bases and J by 0 bases, with 13 bases left in between. Germline CDR1 and CDR2: SGHRS and YFSETQ. The CDR3 contains 16 residues. DNA for the CDR3: TGCGCCAGCAGCTTGGGAATACAGCCGAACTCCTACGAGCAGTACTTC. Its protein is CASSLGIQPNSYEQYF. The whole variable domain, remainder taken from reference TRBV5-1 and TRBJ2-7, is KAGVTQTPRYLIKTRGQQVTLSCSPISGHRSVSWYQQTPGQGLQFLFEYFSETQRNKGNFPGRFSGRQFSNSRSEMNVSTLELGDSALYLCASSLGIQPNSYEQYFGPGTRLTVT.

This chain links TRBV4-2 with TRBJ1-1, with a possible D match to TRBD1 (6 bases). Germline V CDR1 and CDR2: LGHNA, YNFKEQ. V lost 4 bases and J lost 0, with 15 bases in between. CDR3 length: 16 amino acids. CDR3 nucleotides: TGTGCCAGCAGCCCAGACCCGGGACAAATGAACACTGAAGCTTTCTTT. It translates to CASSPDPGQMNTEAFF.

V is TRBV7-2 and J is TRBJ2-7; 11 nucleotides match TRBD2. The CDR3 loop spans 15 amino acids. The V gene's germline CDR1 is SGHTA and CDR2 FQGNSA. J lost 3 bases, V lost 3 bases, and 4 bases had no gene match. The CDR3: CASSLPGTSGYEQYF. The CDR3 DNA reads TGTGCCAGCAGCTTGCCCGGGACTAGCGGCTACGAGCAGTACTTC.

This chain links TRBV11-1 with TRBJ2-7; D is perhaps TRBD2 (6 bases). Looked up from germline, CDR1 is SGHAT and CDR2 is FQDESV (reference sequence). CDR3 length equals 14 residues. Trimming shortened V by 1 base and J by 6 bases, and 13 bases separated the two germline ends. CDR3 sequence reads: CASSLVRDFGEQYF. CDR3 coding DNA: TGTGCCAGCAGCTTAGTCCGGGACTTTGGCGAGCAGTACTTC.

This sequence joins TRBV6-1 and TRBJ2-2; D is perhaps TRBD1 (6 bases). This CDR3 is 14 amino acids long. Germline CDR1 reads MNHNS; CDR2 reads SASEGT. Trimming cost V 6 bases and J 1 base, with 9 bases left between them. The CDR3 coding sequence is TGTGCCAGCAGGGGGGCAGGGAACACCGGGGAGCTGTTTTTT. Its protein is CASRGAGNTGELFF.

DNA for the CDR3: TGTGCCAGCAGCCCAAGGGGGTCCACTGAAGCTTTCTTT. Translation gives CASSPRGSTEAFF. The chain uses TRBV11-3 and TRBJ1-1; D possibly corresponds to TRBD1 (6 bases). This CDR3 spans 13 amino acids. V lost 5 bases to trimming and J lost 4 bases, with 11 bases between them. In germline, CDR1 is SGHNT, CDR2 YENEEA.

The V and J genes are TRBV5-5 and TRBJ2-7, with D maybe TRBD1 (5 bases). Per germline, CDR1 SGHKS and CDR2 YYEKEE (reference sequence). Between the trimmed V and J ends, which lost 4 bases and 3 bases, there was a span of 17 bases. The CDR3 has 15 residues. The CDR3 DNA reads as TGTGCCAGCAGCGGCAGGGATCAAGTTGTCTACGAGCAGTACTTC. It yields the protein CASSGRDQVVYEQYF.

The chain has TRBV9 and TRBJ2-3; D is perhaps TRBD1 (5 bases). V lost 0 bases to trimming and J lost 0 bases, with 8 bases between them. Germline CDR1 reads SGDLS; CDR2 reads YYNGEE. The CDR3 sequence is 15 residues long. CDR3 nucleotides: TGTGCCAGCAGCGTAGGGGGCAGAAGCACAGATACGCAGTATTTT. Protein product: CASSVGGRSTDTQYF. The full variable domain, completed using reference TRBV9 and TRBJ2-3, is DSGVTQTPKHLITATGQRVTLRCSPRSGDLSVYWYQQSLDQGLQFLIQYYNGEERAKGNILERFSAQQFPDLHSELNLSSLELGDSALYFCASSVGGRSTDTQYFGPGTRLTVL.

V is TRBV27 and J is TRBJ1-2; TRBD1 matches at 12 bases. The J segment lost 6 bases and the V segment lost 5 bases, leaving 7 bases of the junction unmatched. The CDR3 length is 15 residues. From germline, CDR1 is MNHEY and CDR2 SMNVEV (reference sequence). The DNA of the CDR3 is TGTGCCAGCAGTCCCGGGACAGGGGGCGTGAATGGCTACACCTTC. Its translation is CASSPGTGGVNGYTF.

The genes are TRBV19 and TRBJ2-2; 8 bases agree with TRBD1. The CDR3 totals 16 residues. Germline V gene sequence: CDR1 LNHDA, CDR2 SQIVND (reference sequence). V lost 4 bases and J lost 4; bases outside the gene matches: 8. The CDR3 loop is CASSRRQGASTGELFF. CDR3 in DNA: TGTGCCAGTAGTAGGAGGCAGGGGGCTTCCACCGGGGAGCTGTTTTTT. Variable domain in full (rest from reference TRBV19 and TRBJ2-2): DGGITQSPKYLFRKEGQNVTLSCEQNLNHDAMYWYRQDPGQGLRLIYYSQIVNDFQKGDIAEGYSVSREKKESFPLTVTSAQKNPTAFYLCASSRRQGASTGELFFGEGSRLTVL.

The genes are TRBV19 and TRBJ1-5; the D is unclear. Germline values: CDR1 LNHDA, CDR2 SQIVND (reference sequence). The CDR3 consists of 14 residues. V was trimmed by 5 bases and J by 7 bases, leaving 15 bases between them. CDR3 coding DNA: TGTGCCAGTAGTCCTCGGAGGGAAGGACAGCCCCAGCATTTT. As protein: CASSPRREGQPQHF.

The CDR3, as DNA: TGCGCCAGTCGCCTGGGACAGGGTAAAGAGGGGGCTGAAGCTTTCTTT. Translation gives CASRLGQGKEGAEAFF. The chain combines TRBV10-2 with TRBJ1-1; TRBD1 matches at 9 bases. V lost 9 bases to trimming and J lost 6 bases; unmatched junction nucleotides: 17. CDR3 size: 16 residues. From germline, CDR1 is WSHSY and CDR2 SAAADI.

A remark on this clone: Since a much larger clone is just one base distant, this may be a read error. Other DNA sequences in the sample encode the same CDR3. The rearrangement uses TRBV6-1 and TRBJ1-1, with 7 positions matching TRBD1. This CDR3 contains 13 residues. CDR1 is MNHNS, CDR2 SASEGT, per germline. Trimming took 9 bases from V and 8 from J; bases not matched to a gene: 12. The CDR3 bases are TGTGCCAGTATGGGGACAGCAACGCTCGAAGCTTTCTTT. It encodes CASMGTATLEAFF.

V gene TRBV5-1 combines with J gene TRBJ2-1; no reliable D call. Germline-derived CDR1 and CDR2 are SGHRS and YFSETQ. Between the trimmed V and J ends, which lost 7 bases and 5 bases, there was a span of 22 bases. This CDR3 contains 16 residues. CDR3 coding DNA: TGCGCCAGCGGCGCTGGGCAAATCCTAAGTAACAATGAGCAGTTCTTC. Translating it yields CASGAGQILSNNEQFF.

CDR3 sequence reads: CASSGPGQGVYEQYF. Written as DNA, the CDR3 is TGTGCCAGCAGCGGTCCGGGACAGGGGGTGTACGAGCAGTACTTC. The chain joins TRBV6-1 to TRBJ2-7, with 11 positions matching TRBD1. V was pared by 6 bases and J by 4 bases, with 8 bases of the junction left unmatched. CDR1 and CDR2 (germline): MNHNS, SASEGT. This CDR3 has 15 residues.

The J gene is TRBJ2-3, the V gene TRBV6-1; 8 positions agree with TRBD1. This CDR3 has 15 residues. Per germline, CDR1 MNHNS and CDR2 SASEGT. V was clipped by 7 bases and J by 0 bases; unmatched bases: 6. The CDR3 DNA is TGTGCCAGCACCCGAACAGGGGGGAGCACAGATACGCAGTATTTT. It yields the protein CASTRTGGSTDTQYF.

V is TRBV18 and J is TRBJ2-1; tentatively, D is TRBD2 (6 bases). This CDR3 comprises 14 residues. Germline loops: CDR1 KGHSH, CDR2 LQKENI. Trimming removed 3 bases from V and 9 bases from J, with 15 bases in between. CDR3 sequence reads: CASSPPGRGTEQFF. For the CDR3, the DNA is TGTGCCAGCTCACCCCCTGGGCGGGGAACTGAGCAGTTCTTC.

This clone was observed once. V is TRBV6-1 and J is TRBJ1-5; 7 bases fit TRBD1. The CDR3 is 15 amino acids. Germline trimming cut 3 bases from V and 5 bases from J; bases unmatched to any gene: 7. Germline CDR1 reads MNHNS; CDR2 reads SASEGT. CDR3 DNA: TGTGCCAGCAGTGAGAATGGACAGGCGTATCAGCCCCAGCATTTT. Residues: CASSENGQAYQPQHF.

The rearrangement joins TRBV7-9 to TRBJ2-5, with 11 bases fitting TRBD2. Germline CDR1 is SEHNR and CDR2 is FQNEAQ (reference sequence). The CDR3 runs to 14 residues. V shed 7 bases, J shed 2 bases, and the junction held 3 bases outside the gene matches. The CDR3 DNA follows: TGTGCCAGCACCCGACTAGCGGGACAAGAGACCCAGTACTTC. This sequence encodes CASTRLAGQETQYF.

This clone appeared a single time. This chain links TRBV19 with TRBJ2-3; 12 bases agree with TRBD2. The CDR3 is 14 amino acids. V lost 9 bases and J lost 5; bases outside the gene matches: 6. Germline lookup yields CDR1 LNHDA and CDR2 SQIVND (reference sequence). The CDR3: CASRLAGVEDTQYF. The CDR3 nucleotides are TGTGCCAGCAGACTAGCGGGAGTGGAAGATACGCAGTATTTT.

This chain links TRBV13 with TRBJ1-1; 8 positions match TRBD1. With 5 bases clipped from V and 5 bases from J, the junction kept 7 bases outside the gene matches. This CDR3 has 14 residues. Per germline, CDR1 PRHDT and CDR2 FYEKMQ (reference sequence). DNA for the CDR3: TGTGCCAGCAGCACTCGGACAGGGTTAACTGAAGCTTTCTTT. It yields the protein CASSTRTGLTEAFF.

This clone was seen a single time. V is TRBV5-1 and J is TRBJ1-2; D ambiguous. This CDR3 has 14 amino acids. Germline lookup yields CDR1 SGHRS and CDR2 YFSETQ. Trimming left V 0 bases short and J 4 bases short, with 10 bases between. DNA of the CDR3: TGCGCCAGCAGCTTGGCTGCAGGCCCCTATGGCTACACCTTC. It specifies CASSLAAGPYGYTF.

This sequence joins TRBV5-1 and TRBJ1-3; 8 bases match TRBD1. Germline loops: CDR1 SGHRS, CDR2 YFSETQ. CDR3 length: 15 residues. With 0 bases clipped from V and 1 base from J, the junction kept 0 bases outside the gene matches. The CDR3, as DNA: TGCGCCAGCAGCTTGGACAGGGGGTCTGGAAACACCATATATTTT. Amino acids: CASSLDRGSGNTIYF.